This T cell receptor (beta chain) was sequenced during a study of blood T cell repertoires in COVID-19. Study-wide background: The study drew acute and convalescent COVID-19 samples from the United States, Italy and Spain. PBMCs, B-cell-depleted T cells, or T cells provided the cDNA or gDNA that made up the material.

Original processing notes: The authors estimated nucleated cell counts from reference gene primer amplification. Using immunoSEQ multiplex PCR, the repertoire was profiled, and TCRdb retains in-frame clones only, with some absent. From that table come the V and J calls and clone size; the DNA was used to work out D and trimming. The sample contains around 120,000 clones, about 80% of which appear only once. The germline V gene has CDR1 SGHRS and CDR2 YFSETQ. The CDR3 is 16 amino acids. V lost 1 base and J lost 7, with 20 bases in between. The J gene is TRBJ1-1, the V gene TRBV5-1; no reliable D call. Material: peripheral blood. This clonotype was obtained from a woman of 80 years or more with acute or convalescent COVID-19. The CDR3, as DNA: TGCGCCAGCAGCTTGTACGGCAGATCGGGTGCAAATGAAGCTTTCTTT. Translated, it gives CASSLYGRSGANEAFF.